This T cell receptor (beta chain) was sequenced for a study of OX40 agonist ivuxolimab in advanced cancers. Study summary: Patients were treated with ivuxolimab, an agonistic anti-OX40 (CD134) antibody. Previous treatment with anti-PD-1, anti-PD-L1 or anti-CTLA-4 therapy was allowed; 40% had received some.

CDR1 and CDR2 from the germline V gene are MDHEN and SYDVKM. The V gene lost 5 bases and the J gene lost 3 bases, with 10 bases spanning the gap. The CDR3 covers 13 residues. Method: immunoSEQ multiplex PCR; TCRdb's copy keeps in-frame clones and lacks some. The sample records about 18,000 clones, about two thirds being singletons. This clone came up once. Its antigen is still unknown. Study outcomes and limitations: The investigators did not determine what antigen specificity the expanded peripheral T cells had. Part of the nonresponder group also had normalized T-cell clonal expansion that was low.

The chain joins TRBV28 to TRBJ1-2; D gene ambiguous. The origin of this receptor is an adult with an advanced solid tumor such as melanoma, head and neck, liver or kidney cancer. Sequencing was performed on CD4+ or CD8+ T cells sorted from blood, taken in a trial of the OX40 agonist ivuxolimab. In DNA form, the CDR3 reads TGTGCCAGCAGTCCTCGAGTAGACTATGGCTACACCTTC. Its protein product is CASSPRVDYGYTF.